These T cell receptor beta chains were read from a single sample in a study of blood T cell repertoires in COVID-19. Assay used: immunoSEQ multiplex PCR; TCRdb lists only in-frame clones, some missing. Of about 350,000 clones listed, around 87% are singletons. The source material was PBMCs or T cells enriched from blood (not recorded which). The receptor set was obtained from a woman younger than 45 who had recovered from COVID-19. Both conserved end residues are part of each CDR3. The order of the fields is V gene, J gene, D gene, clone size, CDR3 protein, CDR3 DNA. A D gene is named only where the DNA matches it firmly. Clone sizes are given selectively: once, few, many, or a class where the clone is expanded.

V gene: TRBV5-1
J gene: TRBJ2-2
D gene: .
clone size: .
CDR3 protein: CASSLQGVGELFF
CDR3 DNA: TGCGCCAGCAGCTTGCAGGGTGTGGGGGAGCTGTTTTTT

V gene: TRBV20-1
J gene: TRBJ2-7
D gene: .
clone size: .
CDR3 protein: CSASFAGNDEQYF
CDR3 DNA: TGCAGTGCTAGTTTCGCGGGGAACGACGAGCAGTACTTC

V gene: TRBV5-1
J gene: TRBJ1-2
D gene: TRBD1
clone size: .
CDR3 protein: CASSFTGTANYGYTF
CDR3 DNA: TGCGCCAGCAGCTTCACCGGGACAGCTAACTATGGCTACACCTTC

V gene: TRBV5-1
J gene: TRBJ1-1
D gene: .
clone size: .
CDR3 protein: CASSLERNTEAFF
CDR3 DNA: TGCGCCAGCAGCTTGGAGAGGAACACTGAAGCTTTCTTT

V gene: TRBV3-1/TRBV3-2
J gene: TRBJ1-1
D gene: .
clone size: few
CDR3 protein: CASSQARQVSSSAFF
CDR3 DNA: TGTGCCAGCAGCCAAGCCCGACAGGTTTCGAGTTCGGCTTTCTTT

V gene: TRBV7-9
J gene: TRBJ2-7
D gene: .
clone size: .
CDR3 protein: CASSLEHYEQYF
CDR3 DNA: TGTGCCAGCAGCTTAGAACACTACGAGCAGTACTTC

V gene: TRBV27
J gene: TRBJ1-2
D gene: .
clone size: once
CDR3 protein: CASSLRWGVLGYTF
CDR3 DNA: TGTGCCAGCAGTTTAAGATGGGGGGTACTCGGCTACACCTTC

V gene: TRBV7-8
J gene: TRBJ2-4
D gene: .
clone size: .
CDR3 protein: CASSLVNENIQYF
CDR3 DNA: TGTGCCAGCAGCTTAGTTAATGAAAACATTCAGTACTTC

V gene: TRBV11-2
J gene: TRBJ1-2
D gene: .
clone size: .
CDR3 protein: CASSLGGGRGGYTF
CDR3 DNA: TGTGCCAGCAGCTTAGGGGGAGGGCGAGGTGGCTACACCTTC

V gene: TRBV30
J gene: TRBJ2-1
D gene: .
clone size: .
CDR3 protein: CAWSVSRGEQFF
CDR3 DNA: TGTGCCTGGAGTGTATCCCGGGGTGAGCAGTTCTTC

V gene: TRBV14
J gene: TRBJ1-1
D gene: .
clone size: once
CDR3 protein: CASSQLVGDTEAFF
CDR3 DNA: TGTGCCAGCAGCCAACTTGTGGGAGACACTGAAGCTTTCTTT

V gene: TRBV24-1
J gene: TRBJ2-5
D gene: .
clone size: .
CDR3 protein: CATSKSGETQYF
CDR3 DNA: TGTGCCACCAGCAAGTCCGGGGAGACCCAGTACTTC

V gene: TRBV7-2
J gene: TRBJ2-1
D gene: TRBD2
clone size: .
CDR3 protein: CASSLGVTSGVEEQFF
CDR3 DNA: TGTGCCAGCAGCTTAGGGGTGACTAGCGGTGTGGAGGAGCAGTTCTTC

V gene: TRBV27
J gene: TRBJ2-1
D gene: TRBD2
clone size: few
CDR3 protein: CASSLSGTRPNEQFF
CDR3 DNA: TGTGCCAGCAGCCTGTCCGGGACTAGACCCAATGAGCAGTTCTTC

V gene: TRBV13
J gene: TRBJ1-6
D gene: .
clone size: .
CDR3 protein: CASSLVGVVGSPLHF
CDR3 DNA: TGTGCCAGCAGCTTAGTCGGGGTCGTAGGTTCACCCCTCCACTTT

V gene: TRBV7-2
J gene: TRBJ1-6
D gene: TRBD1
clone size: .
CDR3 protein: CASSQDRGALSPLHF
CDR3 DNA: TGTGCCAGCAGCCAGGACAGGGGTGCGTTATCACCCCTCCACTTT

V gene: TRBV4-1
J gene: TRBJ1-4
D gene: .
clone size: .
CDR3 protein: CASSLVIVNEKLFF
CDR3 DNA: TGCGCCAGCAGCCTTGTGATAGTTAATGAAAAACTGTTTTTT

V gene: TRBV25-1
J gene: TRBJ2-3
D gene: TRBD2
clone size: .
CDR3 protein: CASSPRGGARDTQYF
CDR3 DNA: TGTGCCAGCAGTCCACGCGGGGGGGCCCGGGATACGCAGTATTTT

V gene: TRBV12-5
J gene: TRBJ1-1
D gene: .
clone size: once
CDR3 protein: CASGLPGQREAFF
CDR3 DNA: TGTGCTAGTGGTTTGCCCGGACAGAGGGAAGCTTTCTTT

V gene: TRBV12-3/TRBV12-4
J gene: TRBJ1-2
D gene: TRBD1
clone size: .
CDR3 protein: CASRGTAYGYTF
CDR3 DNA: TGTGCCAGCAGGGGGACAGCGTATGGCTACACCTTC

V gene: TRBV20-1
J gene: TRBJ1-1
D gene: .
clone size: .
CDR3 protein: CSATDKNTEAFF
CDR3 DNA: TGCAGTGCTACTGACAAGAACACTGAAGCTTTCTTT

V gene: TRBV2
J gene: TRBJ1-5
D gene: .
clone size: .
CDR3 protein: CASSEAGRVEQPQHF
CDR3 DNA: TGTGCCAGCAGTGAAGCGGGGCGAGTTGAACAGCCCCAGCATTTT

V gene: TRBV27
J gene: TRBJ1-1
D gene: .
clone size: .
CDR3 protein: CASRRVPPRRRAEAFF
CDR3 DNA: TGTGCCAGCAGGAGGGTACCCCCTCGAAGAAGGGCTGAAGCTTTCTTT

V gene: TRBV12-3/TRBV12-4
J gene: TRBJ2-1
D gene: .
clone size: .
CDR3 protein: CALRDGTVGEQFF
CDR3 DNA: TGTGCCCTCCGGGATGGAACTGTGGGGGAGCAGTTCTTC

V gene: TRBV7-2
J gene: TRBJ1-2
D gene: TRBD1
clone size: .
CDR3 protein: CASSLGGIQGARYGYTF
CDR3 DNA: TGTGCCAGCAGCTTAGGGGGCATCCAGGGGGCGCGCTATGGCTACACCTTC

V gene: TRBV28
J gene: TRBJ1-1
D gene: .
clone size: few
CDR3 protein: CASSPTGKAFF
CDR3 DNA: TGTGCCAGCAGCCCTACAGGGAAAGCTTTCTTT

V gene: TRBV7-3
J gene: TRBJ1-4
D gene: TRBD1
clone size: .
CDR3 protein: CASSTAPGQGGLFF
CDR3 DNA: TGTGCCAGCAGCACCGCACCCGGACAGGGCGGGCTGTTTTTT